One and the same sample provided the 22 T cell receptor beta chains below, sequenced in a study of T cell changes during pregnancy in multiple sclerosis. Assay: immunoSEQ multiplex PCR; the TCRdb copy retains only in-frame clones and omits some. The table has tens of thousands of clones, roughly 92% seen once. Specimen: CD4+ T cells from peripheral blood mononuclear cells, collected before pregnancy. The source of these receptors is a female donor with multiple sclerosis, enrolled in a pregnancy study.

The V gene is TRBV5-6, the J gene TRBJ1-1; D is uncertain. The CDR3 covers 15 residues. V lost 3 bases and J 1 base, leaving 13 bases between the germline ends. Germline V CDR1 and CDR2: SGHDT, YYEEEE. CDR3 DNA sequence: TGTGCCAGCAGCTCCAGGCAAGTGGGGAACACTGAAGCTTTCTTT. It encodes CASSSRQVGNTEAFF.

The gene calls are TRBV20-1 and TRBJ2-5; D gene uncertain. CDR3 length: 9 residues. The germline V gene encodes CDR1 DFQATT and CDR2 SNEGSKA (reference sequence). V lost 5 bases and J 5 bases, leaving 3 bases between the germline ends. CDR3 region: CSALETQYF. DNA for the CDR3: TGCAGTGCTCTGGAGACCCAGTACTTC.

The chain carries TRBV7-3 and TRBJ2-7, with D maybe TRBD1 (7 bases). The CDR3 has 14 amino acids. Germline values: CDR1 SGHTA, CDR2 FQGTGA. V was clipped by 4 bases and J by 7 bases, with 17 bases between them. The CDR3: CASSSARGVWEQYF. In DNA form, the CDR3 reads TGTGCCAGCAGCTCGGCCAGGGGGGTTTGGGAGCAGTACTTC.

The chain is built from TRBV6-1 and TRBJ2-7; 7 bases are a match to TRBD1. The germline gives CDR1 MNHNS, CDR2 SASEGT. The CDR3 runs 16 residues. Unmatched junction bases numbered 6, after V lost 1 base and J lost 0 bases. The DNA of the CDR3 is TGTGCCAGCAGTGAAGTGTGGCAGGGGGTCTCCTACGAGCAGTACTTC. This codes for CASSEVWQGVSYEQYF.

The chain carries TRBV5-4 and TRBJ2-1, with D possibly matching TRBD1 (6 bases). Germline assignment: CDR1 SGHNT and CDR2 YYREEE (reference sequence). The CDR3 spans 13 residues. V was clipped by 0 bases and J by 8 bases, with 9 bases between them. CDR3 nucleotide sequence: TGTGCCAGCAGCTTGGCAGGGGCCGATGAGCAGTTCTTC. As protein: CASSLAGADEQFF. Full variable domain (rest looked up from reference TRBV5-4 and TRBJ2-1): ETGVTQSPTHLIKTRGQQVTLRCSSQSGHNTVSWYQQALGQGPQFIFQYYREEENGRGNFPPRFSGLQFPNYSSELNVNALELDDSALYLCASSLAGADEQFFGPGTRLTVL.

The CDR3 region has the DNA TGTGCCAGCAGCGTAGCGGGGACTCAAACATACAATGAGCAGTTCTTC. Its protein is CASSVAGTQTYNEQFF. The V call is TRBV9, the J call TRBJ2-1; weak D call: TRBD2 (6 bases). The CDR3 contains 16 residues. Germline lookup yields CDR1 SGDLS and CDR2 YYNGEE. Trimming removed 0 bases from V and 4 bases from J, with 14 bases in between.

This clone appeared once. This rearrangement joins TRBV4-2 to TRBJ2-3, with TRBD2 matching over 12 bases. Germline CDR1 LGHNA, CDR2 YNFKEQ. There are 16 residues in the CDR3. V lost 4 bases, J lost 3 bases, and 5 bases stayed unmatched. CDR3 DNA: TGTGCCAGCAGCCGAGCCGGACTAGCGGGGACAGATACGCAGTATTTT. Protein product: CASSRAGLAGTDTQYF.

Regarding this clone: In the same sample, other DNA sequences code for this CDR3. The chain couples TRBV9 to TRBJ1-3; D gene uncertain. Germline CDR1 SGDLS, CDR2 YYNGEE. The CDR3 runs 15 residues. The V and J ends lost 0 bases and 4 bases respectively, with 11 bases between them. This CDR3 is CASSVVGGGGNTIYF. The CDR3 DNA reads TGTGCCAGCAGCGTAGTAGGCGGAGGGGGAAACACCATATATTTT.

This chain connects TRBV12-5 to TRBJ1-1; maybe TRBD1 (5 bases). Per the germline V gene, CDR1 is LGHNT and CDR2 is FRNRAP. This CDR3 has 13 residues. V was pared by 5 bases and J by 0 bases, with 7 bases between. CDR3: CASGTGLNTEAFF. In DNA, the CDR3 is TGTGCTAGTGGTACAGGCTTGAACACTGAAGCTTTCTTT. The full variable domain, completed using reference TRBV12-5 and TRBJ1-1, is DARVTQTPRHKVTEMGQEVTMRCQPILGHNTVFWYRQTMMQGLELLAYFRNRAPLDDSGMPKDRFSAEMPDATLATLKIQPSEPRDSAVYFCASGTGLNTEAFFGQGTRLTVV.

This clone occurred a few times. V usage is TRBV9 and J usage is TRBJ1-6, with D unclear. The V gene's germline CDR1 is SGDLS and CDR2 YYNGEE. The CDR3 has 12 residues. V was clipped by 2 bases and J by 10 bases, with 7 bases between them. The CDR3 protein is CASSVLGSPLHF. CDR3 nucleotide sequence: TGTGCCAGCAGCGTTTTGGGCTCACCCCTCCACTTT.

The chain recombines TRBV28 with TRBJ1-2, with D possibly matching TRBD1 (5 bases). V lost 5 bases and J lost 6, with 19 bases in between. Looked up from germline, CDR1 is MDHEN and CDR2 is SYDVKM. The CDR3 runs to 15 residues. The CDR3: CASSPPSSGENGYTF. DNA of the CDR3: TGTGCCAGCAGTCCCCCGAGTTCGGGGGAAAATGGCTACACCTTC.

DNA for the CDR3: TGTGCCAGCAGCGAGACCGGGACAGACTATGGCTACACCTTC. Its translation: CASSETGTDYGYTF. The chain links TRBV6-1 to TRBJ1-2, with 7 positions matching TRBD1. CDR3 length: 14 amino acids. Trimming cost V 6 bases and J 3 bases; bases outside gene matches: 7. Germline V lookup: CDR1 MNHNS, CDR2 SASEGT.

V and J are TRBV30 and TRBJ1-5; D is ambiguous. V was cut by 1 base and J by 2 bases, with 12 bases left in between. The CDR3 has 15 amino acids. Germline-derived CDR1 and CDR2 are GTSNPN and SVGIG (reference sequence). CDR3 amino acids: CAWSEEALGNQPQHF. The CDR3 DNA reads as TGTGCCTGGAGTGAGGAGGCCTTGGGCAATCAGCCCCAGCATTTT.

The genes are TRBV6-1 and TRBJ2-1, with 8 bases that match TRBD2. CDR3 length equals 15 residues. V gave up 6 bases and J gave up 4 bases; unmatched junction bases: 8. Germline CDR1 is MNHNS and CDR2 is SASEGT. The CDR3 protein is CASRRRGGAYNEQFF. The CDR3 coding sequence is TGTGCCAGCAGGAGACGGGGGGGCGCTTACAATGAGCAGTTCTTC.

V gene TRBV5-1 combines with J gene TRBJ1-2; D gene uncertain. V was pared by 0 bases and J by 6 bases, with 15 bases between. The CDR3 length is 15 residues. CDR1 and CDR2 (germline): SGHRS, YFSETQ. CDR3 region: CASSLVSGGGNGYTF. The CDR3 region has the DNA TGCGCCAGCAGCTTGGTCTCCGGCGGCGGAAATGGCTACACCTTC.

The chain is built from TRBV5-1 and TRBJ2-7; 7 nucleotides agree with TRBD1. The CDR3 extends over 13 amino acids. Germline V gene data show CDR1 as SGHRS and CDR2 as YFSETQ. V shed 4 bases and J 4 bases; nucleotides not matched to a gene: 5. CDR3 bases: TGCGCCAGCAGCACGACAGGGTGGTACGAGCAGTACTTC. Translating it yields CASSTTGWYEQYF.

V usage is TRBV9 and J usage is TRBJ2-2, with D possibly TRBD1 on 6 matching bases. There are 17 residues in the CDR3. The germline V and J ends were trimmed by 0 bases and 4 bases, with 16 bases remaining between them. Germline CDR1 SGDLS, CDR2 YYNGEE. In DNA form, the CDR3 reads TGTGCCAGCAGCGTAGCGCCCATTGAGGGGGTCACCGGGGAGCTGTTTTTT. Translated, it gives CASSVAPIEGVTGELFF.

In its sample, this clone was seen a few times. V usage is TRBV2 and J usage is TRBJ1-1; D is possibly TRBD1 (5 bases). The CDR3 is 12 residues long. The germline gives CDR1 SNHLY, CDR2 FYNNEI. V dropped 10 bases and J dropped 5 bases, with 14 bases sitting between them. CDR3 sequence reads: CAIRRGETEAFF. The CDR3 nucleotides are TGTGCCATACGTCGGGGGGAGACTGAAGCTTTCTTT.

The V call is TRBV30, the J call TRBJ1-1; tentative D call: TRBD1 (6 bases). The CDR3 has 13 residues. Germline V gene sequence: CDR1 GTSNPN, CDR2 SVGIG (reference sequence). V was pared by 0 bases and J by 3 bases, with 8 bases between. Here the CDR3 reads CAWSVAGDTEAFF. The CDR3 DNA follows: TGTGCCTGGAGTGTTGCAGGGGACACTGAAGCTTTCTTT.

V gene TRBV7-9 combines with J gene TRBJ1-5; 10 positions agree with TRBD1. The germline V gene encodes CDR1 SEHNR and CDR2 FQNEAQ (reference sequence). The J segment lost 0 bases and the V segment lost 4 bases, leaving 3 bases of the junction unmatched. The CDR3 sequence is 16 residues long. CDR3 DNA: TGTGCCAGCAGCTCTGGGGACAGGGGTAGCAATCAGCCCCAGCATTTT. It is translated as CASSSGDRGSNQPQHF.

The rearrangement links TRBV7-6 to TRBJ2-1, with 8 nucleotides matching TRBD1. With 5 bases clipped from V and 7 bases from J, the junction kept 10 bases outside the gene matches. The germline V gene encodes CDR1 SGHVS and CDR2 FNYEAQ. The CDR3 contains 15 residues. CDR3 amino acids: CASSPRDRKENEQFF. The CDR3 nucleotides read TGTGCCAGCAGCCCGAGGGACAGGAAGGAGAATGAGCAGTTCTTC.

This rearrangement joins TRBV7-9 to TRBJ1-4; TRBD1 is a possible D gene (6 bases). Deletions cut 4 bases from V and 8 bases from J, with 11 bases between. Per the germline V gene, CDR1 is SEHNR and CDR2 is FQNEAQ (reference sequence). The CDR3 is 13 residues long. The CDR3 sequence is CASSSFQGEKLFF. For the CDR3, the DNA is TGTGCCAGCAGCTCTTTCCAGGGGGAAAAACTGTTTTTT. The whole variable domain, remainder taken from reference TRBV7-9 and TRBJ1-4, is DTGVSQNPRHKITKRGQNVTFRCDPISEHNRLYWYRQTLGQGPEFLTYFQNEAQLEKSRLLSDRFSAERPKGSFSTLEIQRTEQGDSAMYLCASSSFQGEKLFFGSGTQLSVL.